This entry lists 20 T cell receptor beta chains sequenced from one sample in a study of blood T cell repertoires in COVID-19 (dated by TCRdb to about 2020). Library prep was done by the immunoSEQ multiplex PCR assay. In TCRdb, the immuneACCESS table is reduced to in-frame sequences with V and J assigned. These tables do not hold every clone; where another copy was compared, an unresolved V gene accounts for under half, and the others remain unexplained. This sample is represented by over 200,000 clones; over 70% of them were singletons. The ten largest clones represent roughly 5% of the sample. The sequencing input was peripheral blood. These receptors came from an older man with acute or convalescent COVID-19.

V gene TRBV6-5 combines with J gene TRBJ2-3; 7 positions agree with TRBD1. The CDR3 has 14 residues. Germline loops: CDR1 MNHEY, CDR2 SVGAGI. V was pared by 0 bases and J by 4 bases, with 1 base of the junction left unmatched. In DNA, the CDR3 is TGTGCCAGCAGTTACTCAACAGGGGCAGATACGCAGTATTTT. Its protein product is CASSYSTGADTQYF.

The chain has TRBV3-1 (or the pseudogene TRBV3-2) and TRBJ2-7, with TRBD1 as a possible D gene (5 bases). Trimming removed 0 bases from V and 6 bases from J, with 15 bases in between. Germline loops: CDR1 LGHDT, CDR2 YNNKEL (reference sequence). This CDR3 spans 15 amino acids. CDR3 DNA: TGTGCCAGCAGCCAAGATCTAGGGGCTACCCGCGAGCAGTACTTC. Encoded protein: CASSQDLGATREQYF.

The chain uses TRBV5-1 and TRBJ2-4, with D possibly being TRBD2 (6 bases). Trimming pared 0 bases from V and 9 bases from J, leaving 16 bases between. CDR3 length: 15 residues. Per the germline V gene, CDR1 is SGHRS and CDR2 is YFSETQ. The CDR3 spells CASSLVSGDWGIQYF. CDR3 nucleotide sequence: TGCGCCAGCAGCTTGGTATCGGGGGACTGGGGCATTCAGTACTTC.

The chain links TRBV7-2 to TRBJ1-2; D is undetermined. There are 13 residues in the CDR3. CDR1 is SGHTA, CDR2 FQGNSA, per germline. V lost 0 bases and J 7 bases, leaving 9 bases between the germline ends. CDR3 loop: CASSLAIGPGYTF. DNA of the CDR3: TGTGCCAGCAGCTTAGCGATTGGGCCTGGCTACACCTTC.

The chain combines TRBV10-3 with TRBJ1-5; TRBD1 aligns across 7 bases. The CDR3 runs to 14 residues. J was trimmed by 6 bases and V by 7 bases; bases with no gene match: 9. The germline CDR1 and CDR2 sequences are ENHRY and SYGVKD. The CDR3 DNA follows: TGTGCCATCAATCGACAGGGTGTCGGTCAGCCCCAGCATTTT. The encoded protein is CAINRQGVGQPQHF.

Comment on this clone: The sample carries other DNA sequences with the same CDR3. The chain employs TRBV5-1 and TRBJ2-7; perhaps TRBD2 as D (5 bases). V was trimmed by 0 bases and J by 0 bases, leaving 10 bases between them. The germline CDR1 and CDR2 sequences are SGHRS and YFSETQ. This CDR3 is built from 15 residues. CDR3 sequence (DNA): TGCGCCAGCAGCTTGGTATCGGGGAGCTCCTACGAGCAGTACTTC. This translates into CASSLVSGSSYEQYF.

J is TRBJ2-3 and V is TRBV7-9; TRBD2 matches at 9 bases. V was clipped by 0 bases and J by 7 bases; unmatched bases: 2. In germline, CDR1 is SEHNR, CDR2 FQNEAQ (reference sequence). The CDR3 consists of 14 residues. The CDR3 protein is CASSLASGGNTQYF. The CDR3 nucleotides are TGTGCCAGCAGCTTAGCTAGCGGGGGTAATACGCAGTATTTT.

V gene TRBV5-8 combines with J gene TRBJ1-5; TRBD1 agrees at 9 bases. CDR1 is SGHTS and CDR2 is YDEGEE in the germline V gene. Germline trimming cut 4 bases from V and 5 bases from J; bases unmatched to any gene: 7. There are 15 residues in the CDR3. DNA for the CDR3: TGTGCCAGCAGCGTGGTTGGGACAGGGCATCAGCCCCAGCATTTT. It is translated as CASSVVGTGHQPQHF.

The chain uses TRBV5-1 and TRBJ2-1, with 9 bases that match TRBD1. Germline V lookup: CDR1 SGHRS, CDR2 YFSETQ. CDR3 length: 17 residues. J lost 8 bases, V lost 3 bases, and 15 bases had no gene match. The CDR3 loop is CASSSSKGTGMWDEQFF. The CDR3 DNA is TGCGCCAGCAGCTCCTCCAAAGGGACAGGGATGTGGGATGAGCAGTTCTTC.

The chain uses TRBV5-1 and TRBJ2-3; D remains ambiguous. The V and J ends lost 4 bases and 0 bases respectively, with 9 bases between them. Germline-derived CDR1 and CDR2 are SGHRS and YFSETQ. CDR3 size: 14 residues. Here the CDR3 DNA reads TGCGCCAGCAGCGAACAGTCTAGCACAGATACGCAGTATTTT. It specifies CASSEQSSTDTQYF.

The chain has TRBV19 and TRBJ1-5; TRBD1 aligns across 7 bases. This CDR3 has 14 residues. Trimming removed 10 bases from V and 4 bases from J; junction bases left unmatched: 10. CDR1 LNHDA and CDR2 SQIVND come from the germline V gene (reference sequence). CDR3 DNA sequence: TGTGCCACCTCCACACAGGACAGGAATCAGCCCCAGCATTTT. Encoded protein: CATSTQDRNQPQHF.

The chain recombines TRBV4-1 with TRBJ1-1, with a weak D call TRBD1 (6 bases). The CDR3 consists of 15 residues. CDR1 and CDR2 from the germline V gene are MGHRA and YSYEKL. Trimming removed 0 bases at V and 4 bases at J, with 12 bases between. CDR3 loop: CASSQEGGLGTEAFF. For the CDR3, the DNA is TGCGCCAGCAGCCAAGAAGGGGGTCTGGGCACTGAAGCTTTCTTT.

This clone was seen just once. The chain employs TRBV28 and TRBJ1-4; D remains ambiguous. In germline, CDR1 is MDHEN, CDR2 SYDVKM. The V end was cut by 1 base, the J end by 5 bases, with 14 bases between. The CDR3 has 16 residues. This CDR3 reads CASSLYAAGVNEKLFF. In DNA, the CDR3 is TGTGCCAGCAGTTTATATGCGGCCGGGGTAAATGAAAAACTGTTTTTT.

The chain joins TRBV15 to TRBJ2-7; 10 bases match TRBD1. Trimming cost V 2 bases and J 3 bases; bases outside gene matches: 4. CDR1 and CDR2 (germline): LNHNV, YYDKDF (reference sequence). The CDR3 is 15 residues long. This CDR3 reads CATSRTTGGFYEQYF. The DNA for the CDR3 is TGTGCCACCAGCAGAACGACAGGGGGCTTCTACGAGCAGTACTTC. The full variable domain, completed using reference TRBV15 and TRBJ2-7, is DAMVIQNPRYQVTQFGKPVTLSCSQTLNHNVMYWYQQKSSQAPKLLFHYYDKDFNNEADTPDNFQSRRPNTSFCFLDIRSPGLGDTAMYLCATSRTTGGFYEQYFGPGTRLTVT.

The V and J genes are TRBV2 and TRBJ1-2; TRBD1 is a possible D gene (5 bases). Germline loops: CDR1 SNHLY, CDR2 FYNNEI. This CDR3 region has 14 residues. V was shortened by 2 bases and J by 2 bases, with 9 bases between the two germline ends. CDR3 DNA sequence: TGTGCCAGCAGTGAAAGGGGATTCAACTATGGCTACACCTTC. Translated, it gives CASSERGFNYGYTF. The full variable domain, in which reference TRBV2 and TRBJ1-2 provide the parts outside the CDR3, is EPEVTQTPSHQVTQMGQEVILRCVPISNHLYFYWYRQILGQKVEFLVSFYNNEISEKSEIFDDQFSVERPDGSNFTLKIRSTKLEDSAMYFCASSERGFNYGYTFGSGTRLTVV.

The V and J genes are TRBV5-1 and TRBJ2-7; possible D gene TRBD1, 6 bases. Per the germline V gene, CDR1 is SGHRS and CDR2 is YFSETQ. V was shortened by 2 bases and J by 3 bases, with 9 bases between the two germline ends. The CDR3 has 13 amino acids. CDR3 protein: CASSLTGIYEQYF. CDR3 nucleotides: TGCGCCAGCAGCTTAACAGGGATCTACGAGCAGTACTTC.

This clone occurred once. The V gene is TRBV28, the J gene TRBJ1-2; tentative D call: TRBD1 (5 bases). This CDR3 region has 12 residues. With 6 bases removed from V and 2 bases from J, the gap between germline ends came to 7 bases. Germline V gene data show CDR1 as MDHEN and CDR2 as SYDVKM. The CDR3 DNA is TGTGCCAGCAGCCCAGGGAACTATGGCTACACCTTC. This sequence encodes CASSPGNYGYTF.

V is TRBV3-1 (or the pseudogene TRBV3-2) and J is TRBJ1-6; D remains unclear. Germline assignment: CDR1 LGHDT and CDR2 YNNKEL (reference sequence). The ends were cut back, 0 bases at V and 6 bases at J, with 3 bases in the middle. The CDR3 has 13 residues. The CDR3 spells CASSQDGNSPLHF. The CDR3 nucleotides are TGTGCCAGCAGCCAAGACGGTAATTCACCCCTCCACTTT.

The rearrangement uses TRBV18 and TRBJ1-2, with no clear D. Germline CDR1 KGHSH, CDR2 LQKENI. The germline V and J ends were trimmed by 3 bases and 8 bases, with 13 bases remaining between them. The CDR3 totals 13 residues. The CDR3 loop reads CASSPSDFSGYTF. CDR3 nucleotides: TGTGCCAGCTCACCGTCAGATTTCTCCGGCTACACCTTC.

The chain recombines TRBV28 with TRBJ1-6; a possible D gene is TRBD1 (6 bases). The CDR3 has 14 residues. V lost 6 bases and J lost 8, with 14 bases in between. Germline V gives CDR1 MDHEN, CDR2 SYDVKM. The CDR3 sequence: CASSQPGTYSPLHF. The CDR3 DNA reads TGTGCCAGCAGCCAACCGGGGACATATTCACCCCTCCACTTT.